Below are 21 T cell receptor beta chains sequenced from a single sample in a study of T cells after yellow fever vaccination. From the 5' RACE reads, TCRdb called clonotypes with MiXCR, one entry per CDR3 protein. This sample has hundreds of thousands of distinct CDR3 sequences, with roughly a sixth found just once. Specimen: PBMCs, collected before the yellow fever booster vaccination. The receptors shown here come from a man aged 18 to 30 who received the YFV17D yellow fever vaccine.

There are a few counts of this clonotype. This chain's CDR3 is CASSPRDFSTDTQYF. The CDR3 coding sequence is TGTGCCAGCAGCCCTCGGGACTTTAGCACAGATACGCAGTATTTT. The rearrangement links TRBV7-2 to TRBJ2-3; tentatively, D is TRBD2 (6 bases). CDR1 SGHTA and CDR2 FQGNSA come from the germline V gene. The length of the CDR3 is 15 residues. Trimming cost V 5 bases and J 0 bases, with 12 bases left between them.

This clonotype was picked up many times. The chain employs TRBV5-6 and TRBJ2-1; no reliable D call. The CDR3 spans 14 residues. Per germline, CDR1 SGHDT and CDR2 YYEEEE. Trimming shortened V by 4 bases and J by 0 bases, and 8 bases separated the two germline ends. CDR3 loop: CASSQLSSYNEQFF. CDR3 sequence (DNA): TGTGCCAGCAGCCAGTTGAGCTCCTACAATGAGCAGTTCTTC.

There are a few counts of this clonotype. V gene TRBV24-1 combines with J gene TRBJ2-1; perhaps TRBD1 as D (5 bases). CDR3 length equals 16 residues. Trimming pared 4 bases from V and 5 bases from J, leaving 17 bases between. The germline gives CDR1 KGHDR, CDR2 SFDVKD. The DNA for the CDR3 is TGTGCCACCAGTGACCCCGACAGTTTGGGGCACAATGAGCAGTTCTTC. Translating it yields CATSDPDSLGHNEQFF.

The table lists this clonotype with a few counts. This chain links TRBV7-2 with TRBJ1-5, with 8 positions matching TRBD1. The J segment lost 9 bases and the V segment lost 3 bases, leaving 4 bases of the junction unmatched. CDR1 is SGHTA, CDR2 FQGNSA, per germline. This CDR3 has 13 amino acids. As DNA, the CDR3 is TGTGCCAGCAGCTTGCAGGGGGCAAGGCCCCAGCATTTT. Translating it yields CASSLQGARPQHF.

The chain is built from TRBV2 and TRBJ1-1; D not resolved. The V gene's germline CDR1 is SNHLY and CDR2 FYNNEI. Trimming removed 11 bases at V and 1 base at J, with 14 bases between. The CDR3 totals 13 residues. The CDR3 nucleotides read TGTGCCGGCCGAGCCGACACGAACACTGAAGCTTTCTTT. Amino acid sequence: CAGRADTNTEAFF.

This clonotype was detected a few times. CDR3 sequence reads: CSASPPETYNEQFF. The CDR3 DNA reads TGCAGTGCTTCTCCCCCGGAGACTTACAATGAGCAGTTCTTC. The V and J genes are TRBV20-1 and TRBJ2-1; no clear D. With 5 bases removed from V and 4 bases from J, the gap between germline ends came to 15 bases. Germline-derived CDR1 and CDR2 are DFQATT and SNEGSKA (reference sequence). The CDR3 loop spans 14 amino acids.

This clonotype was seen only a few times. The chain has TRBV20-1 and TRBJ2-1; 7 positions match TRBD2. J lost 5 bases, V lost 4 bases, and 5 bases had no gene match. Germline CDR1 and CDR2: DFQATT and SNEGSKA (reference sequence). The CDR3 runs to 13 residues. The CDR3 coding sequence is TGCAGTGCTATTGGACTAGTAAACAATGAGCAGTTCTTC. This translates into CSAIGLVNNEQFF.

This clonotype appeared a few times. The chain is built from TRBV7-2 and TRBJ2-3; D possibly corresponds to TRBD2 (6 bases). Looked up from germline, CDR1 is SGHTA and CDR2 is FQGNSA. Trimming shortened V by 2 bases and J by 6 bases, and 18 bases separated the two germline ends. The CDR3 extends over 16 amino acids. The CDR3 is CASSLNTGGSGDTQYF. CDR3 sequence (DNA): TGTGCCAGCAGCTTAAATACCGGGGGTTCCGGGGATACGCAGTATTTT. Looking up the rest from reference TRBV7-2 and TRBJ2-3 gives the full variable domain: GAGVSQSPSNKVTEKGKDVELRCDPISGHTALYWYRQSLGQGLEFLIYFQGNSAPDKSGLPSDRFSAERTGGSVSTLTIQRTQQEDSAVYLCASSLNTGGSGDTQYFGPGTRLTVL.

The chain employs TRBV6-1 and TRBJ2-7, with TRBD2 identical over 12 bases. Germline V lookup: CDR1 MNHNS, CDR2 SASEGT. The CDR3 spans 14 residues. V was pared by 6 bases and J by 4 bases, with 4 bases of the junction left unmatched. The CDR3 region has the DNA TGTGCCAGCAGCCTAGCGGGGGGGGATTACGAGCAGTACGTC. This gives the protein CASSLAGGDYEQYV.

This chain joins TRBV20-1 and TRBJ2-1; D ambiguous. The CDR3 runs to 12 residues. Trimming shortened V by 0 bases and J by 10 bases, and 10 bases separated the two germline ends. CDR1 and CDR2 (germline): DFQATT, SNEGSKA (reference sequence). CDR3 in amino acids: CSARDEVGEQFF. In DNA, the CDR3 is TGCAGTGCTAGAGATGAGGTAGGCGAGCAGTTCTTC.

This clonotype was counted a few times. The chain employs TRBV25-1 and TRBJ1-6, with 8 nucleotides matching TRBD1. In germline, CDR1 is MGHDK, CDR2 SYGVNS. V lost 6 bases to trimming and J lost 9 bases; unmatched junction nucleotides: 4. The CDR3 runs to 13 residues. The CDR3: CASRGQESSPLHF. CDR3 nucleotides: TGTGCCAGCAGGGGACAGGAATCTTCACCCCTCCACTTT.

The rearrangement links TRBV9 to TRBJ1-1; D unclear. Germline values: CDR1 SGDLS, CDR2 YYNGEE. The V gene lost 0 bases and the J gene lost 8 bases, with 11 bases spanning the gap. This CDR3 is built from 13 residues. This chain's CDR3 is CASSVVTGTEAFF. The CDR3 region has the DNA TGTGCCAGCAGCGTAGTAACGGGTACGGAAGCTTTCTTT.

This clonotype was seen many times. The rearrangement joins TRBV5-5 to TRBJ2-2; D is undetermined. The germline CDR1 and CDR2 sequences are SGHKS and YYEKEE (reference sequence). This CDR3 contains 13 residues. V gave up 10 bases and J gave up 5 bases, with 15 bases separating them. The CDR3 DNA follows: TGTGCCGGTTCACCTATCACTACCGGGGAGCTGTTTTTT. Translation gives CAGSPITTGELFF.

DNA for the CDR3: TGTGCCAGCAGCCAAGATCATAGGTTCTCCTATAATTCACCCCTCCACTTT. Translated, it gives CASSQDHRFSYNSPLHF. V is TRBV14 and J is TRBJ1-6; no clear D. V lost 0 bases to trimming and J lost 0 bases, with 9 bases between them. The CDR3 is 17 residues long. The germline V gene has CDR1 SGHDN and CDR2 FVKESK.

This clonotype appeared a few times. This sequence joins TRBV4-1 and TRBJ1-2, with D possibly matching TRBD1 (5 bases). The CDR3 is 18 residues long. Trimming stripped 4 bases from V and 1 base from J, with 22 bases between. In germline, CDR1 is MGHRA, CDR2 YSYEKL. CDR3 sequence reads: CASSRVFPGTDNNYGYTF. Written as DNA, the CDR3 is TGCGCCAGCAGCCGGGTCTTTCCGGGGACGGATAATAACTATGGCTACACCTTC.

This clonotype was found a few times. The chain is built from TRBV6-7 and TRBJ1-6, with 7 nucleotides matching TRBD1. TRBV6-7 has ORF status, its function being uncertain. V was clipped by 2 bases and J by 10 bases; unmatched bases: 11. The length of the CDR3 is 16 residues. CDR3 loop: CASSYPIRQGPSPLHF. The CDR3, as DNA: TGTGCCAGCAGTTACCCTATCCGACAGGGTCCGTCACCCCTCCACTTT.

This clonotype turned up a few times. This chain connects TRBV7-9 to TRBJ2-2; 7 bases agree with TRBD1. The CDR3 sequence is 16 residues long. The ends lost 5 bases at V and 3 bases at J; junction bases unmatched: 9. Germline-derived CDR1 and CDR2 are SEHNR and FQNEAQ (reference sequence). The CDR3 here is CASSTEGASHTGELFF. CDR3 nucleotides: TGTGCCAGCAGCACAGAGGGGGCTTCGCACACCGGGGAGCTGTTTTTT.

CDR3 sequence (DNA): TGCGCCAGCAGCGTAACTAGCGGTGCAGATACGCAGTATTTT. It encodes CASSVTSGADTQYF. V is TRBV5-1 and J is TRBJ2-3; 8 bases map to TRBD2. Germline trimming cut 4 bases from V and 4 bases from J; bases unmatched to any gene: 5. The germline CDR1 and CDR2 sequences are SGHRS and YFSETQ. The CDR3 contains 14 residues.

The chain is built from TRBV5-1 and TRBJ2-1; D is tentatively TRBD1 or TRBD2 (5 bases each). This CDR3 is 16 amino acids long. V was shortened by 7 bases and J by 0 bases, with 17 bases between the two germline ends. The germline V gene encodes CDR1 SGHRS and CDR2 YFSETQ. The CDR3 DNA is TGCGCCAGCGGAACCCAGTGGGGGATCTCCTACAATGAGCAGTTCTTC. Encoded protein: CASGTQWGISYNEQFF.

This clonotype was recorded at least ten times. The V call is TRBV4-3, the J call TRBJ1-2; 9 bases line up with TRBD1. The CDR3 is made up of 16 amino acids. Germline CDR1 reads LGHNA; CDR2 reads YSLEER. J lost 3 bases, V lost 1 base, and 6 bases had no gene match. The DNA for the CDR3 is TGCGCCAGCAGCCAAGTCCTGGACAGGGGCGACTATGGCTACACCTTC. It codes for CASSQVLDRGDYGYTF.

This clonotype was observed a few times. The chain recombines TRBV5-5 with TRBJ2-5; D is ambiguous. The V gene lost 1 base and the J gene lost 4 bases, with 11 bases spanning the gap. Germline V gene lookup returns CDR1 SGHKS and CDR2 YYEKEE (reference sequence). The CDR3 sequence is 14 residues long. The DNA for the CDR3 is TGTGCCAGCAGCTTGCCGTCTTGGGGAGAGACCCAGTACTTC. Translated, it gives CASSLPSWGETQYF.